A selection of T cell receptor beta chains follows, all from one sample in a study of shared clonotypes between healthy human individuals. Profiling relied on immunoSEQ multiplex PCR, and the TCRdb table lists in-frame clones only, not all of them. The table records under 700,000 clones, about 95% of them present only once. Specimen: naive CD8+ T cells sorted from blood. These receptors were taken from a woman younger than 45 in good health. Each CDR3 is given without its conserved first and last residue.

V,J,CDR3
TRBV5-6,TRBJ2-6,ASSLSTSGYSGANVLT
TRBV4-1,TRBJ2-2,ASSGLARTGELF
TRBV7-8,TRBJ2-2,ASRERGQRELF
TRBV5-6,TRBJ1-5,ASSLGDNQPQH
TRBV15,TRBJ2-7,ATSTDRGGYEQY
TRBV29-1,TRBJ2-2,SVVGPGGRGTGELF
TRBV27,TRBJ2-3,ASSITGLDTDTQY
TRBV13,TRBJ1-2,ASSLVGALNYGYT
TRBV10-3,TRBJ1-1,AISDPGQPNTEAF
TRBV2,TRBJ2-3,AIDGGPQY
TRBV28,TRBJ2-7,ASSFPGTAYEQY
TRBV27,TRBJ2-1,ASSSGFLEQL
TRBV7-8,TRBJ1-5,ASSYSRDRGGQPQH
TRBV28,TRBJ1-3,ASSYDRVELGNTIY
TRBV28,TRBJ2-7,ASSLTLTGFYRGEQY
TRBV28,TRBJ2-4,ASSPDITEAKNIQY
TRBV28,TRBJ2-6,ASSPLSGGANVLT
TRBV27,TRBJ2-2,ASSYAVEGTGELF
TRBV10-2,TRBJ1-2,ASSEAGQIIYT
TRBV13,TRBJ2-7,ASSLGRRYEQY
TRBV5-4,TRBJ1-3,ASSLVGVGNTIY
TRBV15,TRBJ2-1,ATSRGLVAGDNEQF
TRBV9,TRBJ2-1,ASSDGGVPYNEQF
TRBV7-9,TRBJ1-2,ASSTHRAGYT
TRBV5-6,TRBJ2-7,ASSYAGVGNEQY
TRBV2,TRBJ2-7,ASSGQGAYEQY
TRBV5-1,TRBJ2-1,ASRPGLAGRGNEQF
TRBV19,TRBJ2-7,ASSVLHSSYEQY
TRBV28,TRBJ2-5,ASSSVPGPQETQY
TRBV6-5,TRBJ1-2,ASTHGQKYGYT
TRBV10-3,TRBJ1-1,AISESIGLDTEAF
TRBV15,TRBJ2-3,ATSASGGVTTDTQY
TRBV29-1,TRBJ1-2,SVGQEIWYGYT
TRBV21-1,TRBJ2-1,ASSKVESSYNEQF
TRBV28,TRBJ1-3,ASSFSLQGYGNTIY
TRBV28,TRBJ1-1,ASRPPQGASTEAF
TRBV9,TRBJ1-1,ASSVAGGGTEAF
TRBV28,TRBJ2-6,ASSLSESSGANVLT
TRBV5-4,TRBJ2-7,ASSFRLAGVNEQY
TRBV28,TRBJ2-7,ASSLGFGISYEQY
TRBV6-1,TRBJ1-5,ASSVPAYSNQPQH
TRBV29-1,TRBJ2-1,SVARGNEQF